What follows describes a single T cell receptor (beta chain). This specimen belongs to a study of monozygotic twins with inflammatory bowel disease. A template switching step added UMIs, each with a 6-nucleotide sample barcode. TCRdb processed the 5' RACE reads again and assigns one entry to each CDR3 protein, with no DNA. The listing contains approximately 300,000 distinct CDR3 sequences. The germline V gene encodes CDR1 ENHRY and CDR2 SYGVKD. This CDR3 region has 14 residues. The genes are TRBV10-3 and TRBJ2-7; TCRdb names TRBD1, which stays unverified in the absence of DNA. The origin of this receptor is a human donor with ulcerative colitis or Crohn's disease, or a healthy co-twin of an affected twin (not recorded which). Sample: blood. This CDR3 is CAIRRDRNRYEQYF.